This T cell receptor (beta chain) was profiled in a study of memory CD8 T cells in hepatitis C reinfection. In the study overall: Chronic HCV followed reinfection in a couple of donors who cleared primary infection.

Time point meaning: peak reinfection, 3 to 8 weeks after reinfection detection. No in vitro expansion preceded TCR sequencing of the sorted cells. Profiling relied on immunoSEQ multiplex PCR, and the TCRdb table lists in-frame clones only, not all of them. The sample lists around 45,000 clones, 70% to 90% occurring once. The CDR3 has 14 amino acids. The V and J ends lost 3 bases and 5 bases, in that order; junction bases with no gene match: 6. CDR1 is MGHRA and CDR2 is YSYEKL in the germline V gene. The sequenced material came from naive CD8+ T cells sorted from blood. V gene TRBV4-1 combines with J gene TRBJ1-2; 7 nucleotides line up with TRBD1. The source of this sequence is a man aged 18-30 years with hepatitis C virus infection. This CDR3 reads CASSQTGTAYGYTF. The CDR3 nucleotides read TGCGCCAGCAGCCAGACCGGGACAGCGTATGGCTACACCTTC.